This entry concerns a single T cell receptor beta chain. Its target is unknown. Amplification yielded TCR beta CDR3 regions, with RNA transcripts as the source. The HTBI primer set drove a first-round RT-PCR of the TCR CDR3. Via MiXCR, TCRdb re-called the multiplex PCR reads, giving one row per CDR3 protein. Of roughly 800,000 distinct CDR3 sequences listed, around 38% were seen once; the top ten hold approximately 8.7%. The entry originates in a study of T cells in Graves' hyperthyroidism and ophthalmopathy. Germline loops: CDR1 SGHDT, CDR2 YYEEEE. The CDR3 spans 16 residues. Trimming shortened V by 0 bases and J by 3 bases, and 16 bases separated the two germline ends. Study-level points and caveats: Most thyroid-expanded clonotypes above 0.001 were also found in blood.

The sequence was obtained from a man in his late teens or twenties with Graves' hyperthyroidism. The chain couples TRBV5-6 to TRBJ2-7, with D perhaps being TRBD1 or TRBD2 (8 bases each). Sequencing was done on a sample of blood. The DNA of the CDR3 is TGTGCCAGCAGCTTGGCAGGACAGGGACTAGACTACGAGCAGTACTTC. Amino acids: CASSLAGQGLDYEQYF.